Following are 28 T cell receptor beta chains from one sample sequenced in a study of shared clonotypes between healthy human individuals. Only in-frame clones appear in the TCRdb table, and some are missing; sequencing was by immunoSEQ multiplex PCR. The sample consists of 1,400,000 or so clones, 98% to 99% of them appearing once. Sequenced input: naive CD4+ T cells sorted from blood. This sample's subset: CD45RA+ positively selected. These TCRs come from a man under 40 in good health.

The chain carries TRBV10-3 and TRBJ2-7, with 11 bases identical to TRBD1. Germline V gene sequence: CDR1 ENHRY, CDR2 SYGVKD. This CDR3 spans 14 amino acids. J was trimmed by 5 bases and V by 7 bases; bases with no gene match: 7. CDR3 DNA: TGTGCCATCATCGCCGGGACAGGGGGGGACGAGCAGTACTTC. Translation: CAIIAGTGGDEQYF.

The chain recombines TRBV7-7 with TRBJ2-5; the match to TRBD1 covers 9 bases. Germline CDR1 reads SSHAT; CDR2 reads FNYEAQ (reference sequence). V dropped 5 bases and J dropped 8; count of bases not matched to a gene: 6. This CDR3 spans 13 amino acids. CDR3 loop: CASSDRDRATQYF. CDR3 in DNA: TGTGCCAGCAGCGACCGGGACAGGGCCACCCAGTACTTC.

CDR3 in amino acids: CAGNRDFTVNTEAFF. The CDR3 nucleotides read TGTGCCGGAAACAGGGACTTTACGGTTAACACTGAAGCTTTCTTT. The chain employs TRBV2 and TRBJ1-1; D perhaps matches TRBD1 (6 bases). CDR3 length: 15 amino acids. Germline-derived CDR1 and CDR2 are SNHLY and FYNNEI. Trimming stripped 11 bases from V and 2 bases from J, with 21 bases between.

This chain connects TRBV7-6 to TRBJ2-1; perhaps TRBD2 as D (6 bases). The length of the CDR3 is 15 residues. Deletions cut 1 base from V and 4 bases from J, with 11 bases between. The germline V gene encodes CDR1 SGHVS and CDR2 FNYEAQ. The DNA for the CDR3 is TGTGCCAGCAGCTTAGGCCGGGAGCTTTACAATGAGCAGTTCTTC. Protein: CASSLGRELYNEQFF.

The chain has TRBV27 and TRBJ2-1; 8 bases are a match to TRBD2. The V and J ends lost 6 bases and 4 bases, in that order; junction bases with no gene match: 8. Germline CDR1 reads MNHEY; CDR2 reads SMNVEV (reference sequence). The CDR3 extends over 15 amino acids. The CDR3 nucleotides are TGTGCCAGCAGGGAGAGACTAGCGCCATACAATGAGCAGTTCTTC. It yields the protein CASRERLAPYNEQFF.

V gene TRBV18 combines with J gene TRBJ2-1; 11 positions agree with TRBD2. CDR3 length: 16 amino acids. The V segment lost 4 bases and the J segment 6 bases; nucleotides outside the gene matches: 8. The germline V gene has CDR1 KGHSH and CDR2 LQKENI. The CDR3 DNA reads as TGTGCCAGCTCACGTCAAACTAGCGGGAGAGTCAATGAGCAGTTCTTC. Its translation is CASSRQTSGRVNEQFF. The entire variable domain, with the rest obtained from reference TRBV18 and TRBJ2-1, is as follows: NAGVMQNPRHLVRRRGQEARLRCSPMKGHSHVYWYRQLPEEGLKFMVYLQKENIIDESGMPKERFSAEFPKEGPSILRIQQVVRGDSAAYFCASSRQTSGRVNEQFFGPGTRLTVL.

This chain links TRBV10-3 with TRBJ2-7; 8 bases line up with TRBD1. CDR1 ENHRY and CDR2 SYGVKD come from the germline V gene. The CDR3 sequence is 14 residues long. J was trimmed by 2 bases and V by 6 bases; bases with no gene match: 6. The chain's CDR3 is CAIRTGTGPYEQYF. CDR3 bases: TGTGCCATCAGAACCGGGACAGGTCCCTACGAGCAGTACTTC.

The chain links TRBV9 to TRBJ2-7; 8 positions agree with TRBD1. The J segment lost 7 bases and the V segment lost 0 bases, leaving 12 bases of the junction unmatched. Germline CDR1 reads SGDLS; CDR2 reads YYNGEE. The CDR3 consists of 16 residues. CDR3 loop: CASSVAGTGSLGEQYF. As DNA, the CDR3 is TGTGCCAGCAGCGTAGCCGGGACAGGAAGCCTAGGGGAGCAGTACTTC.

This CDR3 is CASSPVGQPQHF. The CDR3 coding sequence is TGTGCCAGCAGCCCCGTGGGTCAGCCCCAGCATTTT. The gene calls are TRBV28 and TRBJ1-5; D unresolved. Trimming stripped 6 bases from V and 6 bases from J, with 9 bases between. This CDR3 comprises 12 residues. CDR1 is MDHEN and CDR2 is SYDVKM in the germline V gene.

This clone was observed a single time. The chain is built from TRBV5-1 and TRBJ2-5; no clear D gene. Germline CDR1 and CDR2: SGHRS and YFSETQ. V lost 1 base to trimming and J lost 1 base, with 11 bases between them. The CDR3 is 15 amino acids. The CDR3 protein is CASSLSLGIQETQYF. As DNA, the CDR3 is TGCGCCAGCAGCTTGTCACTGGGGATCCAAGAGACCCAGTACTTC.

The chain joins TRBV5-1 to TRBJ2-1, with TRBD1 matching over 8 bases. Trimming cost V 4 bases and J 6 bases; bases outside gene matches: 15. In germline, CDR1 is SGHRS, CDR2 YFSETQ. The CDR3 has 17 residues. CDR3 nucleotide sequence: TGCGCCAGCAGCGAGAGTCAGGGGGCCCCGACCGGCAATGAGCAGTTCTTC. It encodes CASSESQGAPTGNEQFF.

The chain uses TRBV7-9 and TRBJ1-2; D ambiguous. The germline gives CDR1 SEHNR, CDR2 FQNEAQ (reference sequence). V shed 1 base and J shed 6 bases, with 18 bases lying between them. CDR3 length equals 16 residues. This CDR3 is CASSLVAPRSIHGYTF. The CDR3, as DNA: TGTGCCAGCAGCTTAGTTGCCCCCAGGTCCATCCATGGCTACACCTTC.

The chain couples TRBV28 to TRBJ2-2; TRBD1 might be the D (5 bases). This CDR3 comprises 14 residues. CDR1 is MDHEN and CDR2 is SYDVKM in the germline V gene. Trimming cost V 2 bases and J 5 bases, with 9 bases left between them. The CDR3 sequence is CASSLGSGTGELFF. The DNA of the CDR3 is TGTGCCAGCAGTTTAGGGTCAGGGACCGGGGAGCTGTTTTTT.

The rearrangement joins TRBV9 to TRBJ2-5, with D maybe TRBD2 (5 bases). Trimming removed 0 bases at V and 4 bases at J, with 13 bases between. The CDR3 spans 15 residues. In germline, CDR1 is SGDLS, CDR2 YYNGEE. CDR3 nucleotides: TGTGCCAGCAGCGTAGAAGAGGGTTGGGTAGAGACCCAGTACTTC. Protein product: CASSVEEGWVETQYF.

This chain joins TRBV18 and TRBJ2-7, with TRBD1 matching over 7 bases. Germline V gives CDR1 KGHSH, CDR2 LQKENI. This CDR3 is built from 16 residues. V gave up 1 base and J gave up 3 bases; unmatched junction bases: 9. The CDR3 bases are TGTGCCAGCTCACCACAGCAGACAGGGAGCGGCTACGAGCAGTACTTC. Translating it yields CASSPQQTGSGYEQYF.

The DNA for the CDR3 is TGTGCCTGGAGTGTCTTGGCAGGCCCAGATCAGCCCCAGCATTTT. The encoded protein is CAWSVLAGPDQPQHF. The V call is TRBV30, the J call TRBJ1-5, with D hard to call. CDR1 is GTSNPN, CDR2 SVGIG, per germline (reference sequence). Trimming shortened V by 0 bases and J by 5 bases, and 14 bases separated the two germline ends. The CDR3 is 15 amino acids.

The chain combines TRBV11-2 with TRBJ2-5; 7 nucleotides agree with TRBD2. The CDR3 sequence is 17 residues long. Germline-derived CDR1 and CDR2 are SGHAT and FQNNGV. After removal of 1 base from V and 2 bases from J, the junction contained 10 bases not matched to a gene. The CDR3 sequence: CASSLAQSGTKQETQYF. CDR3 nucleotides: TGTGCCAGCAGCTTAGCCCAGTCCGGGACTAAACAAGAGACCCAGTACTTC.

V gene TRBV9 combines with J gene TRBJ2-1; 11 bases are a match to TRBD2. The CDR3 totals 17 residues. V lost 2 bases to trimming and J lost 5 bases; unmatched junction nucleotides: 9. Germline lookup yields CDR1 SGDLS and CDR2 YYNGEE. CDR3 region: CASSVAIAGGPNNEQFF. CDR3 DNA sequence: TGTGCCAGCAGCGTCGCTATAGCGGGAGGGCCCAACAATGAGCAGTTCTTC.

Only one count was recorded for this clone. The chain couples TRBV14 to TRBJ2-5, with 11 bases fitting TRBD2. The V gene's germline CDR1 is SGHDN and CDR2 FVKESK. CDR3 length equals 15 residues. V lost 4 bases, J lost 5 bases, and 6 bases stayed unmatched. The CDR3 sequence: CASSLAGGALETQYF. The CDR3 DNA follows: TGTGCCAGCAGCCTAGCGGGAGGGGCTCTGGAGACCCAGTACTTC.

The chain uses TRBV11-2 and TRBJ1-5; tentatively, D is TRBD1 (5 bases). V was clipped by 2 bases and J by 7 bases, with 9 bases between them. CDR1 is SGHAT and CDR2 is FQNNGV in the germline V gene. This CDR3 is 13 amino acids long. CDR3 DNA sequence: TGTGCCAGCAGCTTACGAGGGGACCAGCCCCAGCATTTT. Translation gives CASSLRGDQPQHF.

The chain's CDR3 is CASSPQSEQFF. Written as DNA, the CDR3 is TGTGCCAGCTCACCACAATCTGAGCAGTTCTTC. The V call is TRBV18, the J call TRBJ2-1; D ambiguous. The CDR3 covers 11 residues. In germline, CDR1 is KGHSH, CDR2 LQKENI. Trimming took 1 base from V and 9 from J, leaving 4 bases between them.

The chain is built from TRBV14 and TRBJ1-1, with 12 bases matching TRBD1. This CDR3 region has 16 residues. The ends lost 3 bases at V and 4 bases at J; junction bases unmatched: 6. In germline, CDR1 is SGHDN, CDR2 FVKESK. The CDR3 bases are TGTGCCAGCAGCCAGTTCCGGGGACAGGGGGCCACTGAAGCTTTCTTT. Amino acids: CASSQFRGQGATEAFF.

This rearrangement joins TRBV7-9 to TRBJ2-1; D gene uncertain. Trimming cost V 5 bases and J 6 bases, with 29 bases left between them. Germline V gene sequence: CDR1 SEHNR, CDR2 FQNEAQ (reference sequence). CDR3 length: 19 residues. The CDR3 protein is CASSKGKGLVALATNEQFF. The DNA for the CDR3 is TGTGCCAGCAGCAAAGGTAAAGGTTTGGTGGCGCTCGCGACCAATGAGCAGTTCTTC. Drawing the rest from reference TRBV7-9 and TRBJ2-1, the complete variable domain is DTGVSQNPRHKITKRGQNVTFRCDPISEHNRLYWYRQTLGQGPEFLTYFQNEAQLEKSRLLSDRFSAERPKGSFSTLEIQRTEQGDSAMYLCASSKGKGLVALATNEQFFGPGTRLTVL.

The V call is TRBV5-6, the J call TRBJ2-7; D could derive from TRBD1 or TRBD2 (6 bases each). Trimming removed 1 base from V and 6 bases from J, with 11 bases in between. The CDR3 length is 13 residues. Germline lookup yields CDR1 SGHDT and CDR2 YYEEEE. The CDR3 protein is CASSLWGAGEQYF. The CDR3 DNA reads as TGTGCCAGCAGCTTGTGGGGGGCGGGCGAGCAGTACTTC.

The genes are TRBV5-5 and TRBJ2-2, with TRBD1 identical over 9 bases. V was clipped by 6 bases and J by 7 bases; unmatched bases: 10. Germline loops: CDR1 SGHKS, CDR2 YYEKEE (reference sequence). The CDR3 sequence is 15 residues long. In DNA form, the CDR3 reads TGTGCCAGCACCCCCGGGGACAGGGATAGCGGGGAGCTGTTTTTT. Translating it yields CASTPGDRDSGELFF. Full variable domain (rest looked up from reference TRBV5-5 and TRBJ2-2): DAGVTQSPTHLIKTRGQQVTLRCSPISGHKSVSWYQQVLGQGPQFIFQYYEKEERGRGNFPDRFSARQFPNYSSELNVNALLLGDSALYLCASTPGDRDSGELFFGEGSRLTVL.

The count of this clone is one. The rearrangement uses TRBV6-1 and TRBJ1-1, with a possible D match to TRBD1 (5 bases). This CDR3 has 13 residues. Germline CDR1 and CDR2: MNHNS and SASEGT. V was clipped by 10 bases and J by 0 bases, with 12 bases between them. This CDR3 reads CATRDGLNTEAFF. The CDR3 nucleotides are TGTGCCACCAGGGATGGGTTGAACACTGAAGCTTTCTTT.

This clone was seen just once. The CDR3 DNA reads as TGCGCCAGCAGTCATCCCTCGGGAGGGCCCCGCACAGATACGCAGTATTTT. Protein: CASSHPSGGPRTDTQYF. This chain uses TRBV23-1 with TRBJ2-3; TRBD2 aligns across 8 bases. TRBV23-1 is annotated as an ORF whose role is uncertain. The V segment lost 3 bases and the J segment 1 base; nucleotides outside the gene matches: 9. The CDR3 extends over 17 amino acids.

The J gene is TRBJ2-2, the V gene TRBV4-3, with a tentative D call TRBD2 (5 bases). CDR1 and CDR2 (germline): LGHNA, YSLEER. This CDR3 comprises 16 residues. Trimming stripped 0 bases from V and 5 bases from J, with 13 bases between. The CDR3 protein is CASSQEPPGVTGELFF. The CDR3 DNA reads TGCGCCAGCAGCCAAGAACCGCCCGGGGTAACCGGGGAGCTGTTTTTT.